One sample yielded the 13 T cell receptor beta chains listed below, sequenced in a study of post-analysis software for immune sequencing data (dated by TCRdb to 2013 to 2016). Antigens of these TCRs are unknown. Library creation used PCR. Sequenced on an Illumina HiSeq 2500. Unique molecular identifiers were incorporated into TCR beta cDNA libraries to reduce PCR and sequencing biases. TCRdb reprocessing: public reads trimmed at Q25 with fastp, clones called with MiXCR, in-frame beta chains kept. Records with the same CDR3 protein are collapsed into one entry carrying the most frequent genes and DNA. This sample lists more than 500,000 distinct CDR3 sequences; roughly 34% were detected once. Of the sample, about 6% falls within the top ten clones. Summary of the overall study and its limitations: Significantly higher frequencies in patients than in controls were found for roughly 5 TRBV segments, including TRBV5-6, TRBV5-1 and TRBV20-1.

Sequenced material: blood. These receptors all stem from a girl between 2 and 17 years old with multiple sclerosis.

Only a few counts were recorded for this clonotype. The J gene is TRBJ2-1, the V gene TRBV29-1; 14 bases fit TRBD2. This CDR3 has 15 residues. The germline V gene has CDR1 SQVTM and CDR2 ANQGSEA. The trim removed 2 bases at V and 10 bases at J, leaving 7 bases unmatched. This CDR3 is CSVERLAGGPGEQFF. The CDR3 DNA follows: TGCAGCGTTGAACGACTAGCGGGGGGGCCTGGGGAGCAGTTCTTC.

V and J are TRBV10-1 and TRBJ2-1; 10 bases align to TRBD1. This CDR3 spans 16 amino acids. Germline V gene data show CDR1 as WNHNN and CDR2 as SYGVQD (reference sequence). Trimming at V came to 3 bases and at J to 5 bases, leaving 7 bases not matched to a gene. CDR3 nucleotides: TGCGCCAGCAGTGAACCGGGACAGGGGAAGGACAATGAGCAGTTCTTC. Residues: CASSEPGQGKDNEQFF.

This clonotype came up a few times. J is TRBJ1-2 and V is TRBV5-1; TRBD1 agrees at 8 bases. This CDR3 contains 15 residues. Germline CDR1 SGHRS, CDR2 YFSETQ. V was clipped by 0 bases and J by 7 bases; unmatched bases: 8. The CDR3 coding sequence is TGCGCCAGCAGCTTGGCGACAGGGGATAATGTTGGCTACACCTTC. Protein sequence: CASSLATGDNVGYTF.

The DNA for the CDR3 is TGCGCCAGCAGCCAAGACAGAAATAGCAATCAGCCCCAGCATTTT. This encodes CASSQDRNSNQPQHF. The chain combines TRBV4-1 with TRBJ1-5; D is unclear. This CDR3 region has 15 residues. The germline V and J ends were trimmed by 0 bases and 0 bases, with 6 bases remaining between them. Germline loops: CDR1 MGHRA, CDR2 YSYEKL.

CDR3 nucleotide sequence: TGTGCCAGCTCACCGAGACTAGCGGGCGATTCCTACGAGCAGTACTTC. Protein: CASSPRLAGDSYEQYF. The chain employs TRBV18 and TRBJ2-7; 10 bases line up with TRBD2. Germline lookup yields CDR1 KGHSH and CDR2 LQKENI. Trimming cost V 3 bases and J 1 base; bases outside gene matches: 6. The length of the CDR3 is 16 residues.

This clonotype was counted a few times. The genes are TRBV4-1 and TRBJ2-5; 13 nucleotides align to TRBD2. The CDR3 consists of 19 residues. With 0 bases clipped from V and 3 bases from J, the junction kept 10 bases outside the gene matches. Germline CDR1 is MGHRA and CDR2 is YSYEKL. The CDR3 protein is CASSQDGTKTSGGKETQYF. The DNA of the CDR3 is TGCGCCAGCAGCCAAGATGGGACGAAGACTAGCGGGGGGAAAGAGACCCAGTACTTC.

This chain's CDR3 is CASSLGGVTPYNEQFF. CDR3 sequence (DNA): TGTGCCAGCTCACTTGGGGGGGTAACCCCTTACAATGAGCAGTTCTTC. V is TRBV18 and J is TRBJ2-1, with TRBD2 identical over 7 bases. Germline-derived CDR1 and CDR2 are KGHSH and LQKENI. The CDR3 runs 16 residues. Trimming removed 4 bases from V and 4 bases from J; junction bases left unmatched: 10.

CDR3 residues: CASSPWENEQYF. In DNA, the CDR3 is TGTGCCAGCAGCCCATGGGAGAACGAGCAGTACTTC. The chain uses TRBV7-2 and TRBJ2-4; weak D call: TRBD2 (5 bases). The DNA matches TRBJ2-7 better at its end, which makes the J call doubtful. This CDR3 spans 12 amino acids. CDR1 and CDR2 (germline): SGHTA, FQGNSA.

The sample holds one count of this clonotype. No conserved phenylalanine or tryptophan ends this CDR3, so it is likely a read error. V gene TRBV20-1 combines with J gene TRBJ2-1; 13 bases are shared with TRBD2. CDR3 length: 17 residues. The V and J ends lost 5 bases and 1 base, in that order; junction bases with no gene match: 8. CDR1 and CDR2 from the germline V gene are DFQATT and SNEGSKA (reference sequence). CDR3 sequence: CSALGQTSGGSYNEQFL. As DNA, the CDR3 is TGCAGTGCTCTAGGCCAGACTAGCGGGGGGTCCTACAATGAGCAGTTCTTG.

The V call is TRBV11-2, the J call TRBJ2-5, with D tentatively TRBD2 (6 bases). Trimming took 0 bases from V and 7 from J, leaving 9 bases between them. From germline, CDR1 is SGHAT and CDR2 FQNNGV. The CDR3 has 13 amino acids. The CDR3 protein is CASSLEQEGTQYF. DNA for the CDR3: TGTGCCAGCAGCTTAGAACAGGAGGGGACCCAGTACTTC.

The chain couples TRBV13 to TRBJ2-1, with 8 bases matching TRBD1. Germline-derived CDR1 and CDR2 are PRHDT and FYEKMQ (reference sequence). V was clipped by 2 bases and J by 5 bases; unmatched bases: 5. The CDR3 runs 15 residues. The CDR3 here is CASSLPTGQDNEQFF. CDR3 DNA: TGTGCCAGCAGCTTACCCACGGGACAGGACAATGAGCAGTTCTTC.

The chain recombines TRBV7-2 with TRBJ1-2; 9 nucleotides agree with TRBD1. The CDR3 spans 13 residues. With V trimmed by 8 bases and J by 7 bases, 8 bases remained unmatched. Germline lookup yields CDR1 SGHTA and CDR2 FQGNSA. The CDR3 reads CASGDRASTGYTF. DNA of the CDR3: TGTGCCAGCGGGGACAGGGCGTCAACTGGCTACACCTTC.

This clonotype has a handful of counts. The chain has TRBV4-1 and TRBJ2-1, with D tentatively TRBD1 (5 bases). The CDR3 has 15 amino acids. Germline assignment: CDR1 MGHRA and CDR2 YSYEKL. Trimming shortened V by 0 bases and J by 6 bases, and 12 bases separated the two germline ends. This CDR3 reads CASSQDMGRFNEQFF. Here the CDR3 DNA reads TGCGCCAGCAGCCAAGATATGGGGCGCTTCAATGAGCAGTTCTTC.